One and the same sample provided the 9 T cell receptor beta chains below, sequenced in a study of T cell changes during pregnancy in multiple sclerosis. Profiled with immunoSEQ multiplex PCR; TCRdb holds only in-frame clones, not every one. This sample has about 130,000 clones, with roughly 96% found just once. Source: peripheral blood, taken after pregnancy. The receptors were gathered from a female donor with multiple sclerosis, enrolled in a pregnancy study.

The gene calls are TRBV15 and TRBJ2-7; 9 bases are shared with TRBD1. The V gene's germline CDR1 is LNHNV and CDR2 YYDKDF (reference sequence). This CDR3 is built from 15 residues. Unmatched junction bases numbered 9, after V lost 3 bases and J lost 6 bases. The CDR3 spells CATSSSGTGSSEQYF. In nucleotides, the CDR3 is TGTGCCACCAGCAGTTCCGGGACAGGGTCTAGCGAGCAGTACTTC.

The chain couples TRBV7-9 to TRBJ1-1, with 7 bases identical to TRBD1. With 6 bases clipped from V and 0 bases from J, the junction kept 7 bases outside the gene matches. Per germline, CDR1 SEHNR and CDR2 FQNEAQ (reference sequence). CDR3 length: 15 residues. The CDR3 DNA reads TGTGCCAGCAGTTCAACCACAGGGGTGAACACTGAAGCTTTCTTT. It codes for CASSSTTGVNTEAFF.

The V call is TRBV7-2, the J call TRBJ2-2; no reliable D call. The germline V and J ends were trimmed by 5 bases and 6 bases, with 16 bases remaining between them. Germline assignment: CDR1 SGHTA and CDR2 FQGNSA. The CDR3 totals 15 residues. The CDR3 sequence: CASSPLGEPAGELFF. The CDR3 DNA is TGTGCCAGCAGCCCTCTCGGAGAACCTGCCGGGGAGCTGTTTTTT.

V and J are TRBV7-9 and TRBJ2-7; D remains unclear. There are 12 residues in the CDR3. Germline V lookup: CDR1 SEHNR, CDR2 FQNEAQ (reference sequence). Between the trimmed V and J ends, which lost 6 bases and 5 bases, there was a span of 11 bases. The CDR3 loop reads CASSPIVDEQYF. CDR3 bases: TGTGCCAGCAGTCCGATAGTTGACGAGCAGTACTTC.

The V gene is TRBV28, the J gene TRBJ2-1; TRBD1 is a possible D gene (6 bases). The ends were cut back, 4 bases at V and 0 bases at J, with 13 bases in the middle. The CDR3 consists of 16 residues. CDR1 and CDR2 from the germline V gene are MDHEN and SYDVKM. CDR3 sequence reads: CASSSVRGPSYNEQFF. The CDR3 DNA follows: TGTGCCAGCAGTTCCGTCAGGGGACCCTCCTACAATGAGCAGTTCTTC.

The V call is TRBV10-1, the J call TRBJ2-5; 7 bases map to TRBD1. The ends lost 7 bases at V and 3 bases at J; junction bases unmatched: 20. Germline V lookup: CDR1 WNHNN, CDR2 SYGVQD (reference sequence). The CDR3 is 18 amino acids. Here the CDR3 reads CASTPNQTVTGTEETQYF. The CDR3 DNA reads TGCGCCAGCACCCCAAACCAGACAGTAACCGGGACAGAAGAGACCCAGTACTTC.

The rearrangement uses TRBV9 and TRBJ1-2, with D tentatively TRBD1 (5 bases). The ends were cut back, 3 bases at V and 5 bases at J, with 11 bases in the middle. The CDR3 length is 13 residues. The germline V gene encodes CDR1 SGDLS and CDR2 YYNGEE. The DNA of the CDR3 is TGTGCCAGCAGCGCGGCAGGGACTTATGGCTACACCTTC. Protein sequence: CASSAAGTYGYTF.

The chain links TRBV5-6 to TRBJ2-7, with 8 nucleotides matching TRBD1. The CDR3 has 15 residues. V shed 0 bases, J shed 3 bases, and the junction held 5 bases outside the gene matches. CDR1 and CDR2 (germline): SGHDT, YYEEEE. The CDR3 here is CASSLGQGTNYEQYF. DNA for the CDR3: TGTGCCAGCAGCTTGGGACAGGGGACGAACTACGAGCAGTACTTC.

The CDR3 spells CASSQGLKTNEKLFF. CDR3 in DNA: TGCGCCAGCAGCCAAGGTTTAAAAACTAATGAAAAACTGTTTTTT. This chain connects TRBV4-1 to TRBJ1-4; D is uncertain. The CDR3 extends over 15 amino acids. Germline CDR1 is MGHRA and CDR2 is YSYEKL. Trimming shortened V by 1 base and J by 1 base, and 7 bases separated the two germline ends.